Given below is one TCR beta chain in context. As yet, its antigen is unknown. These data originate in a study of cytomegalovirus exposure and HLA in healthy donors. Study results and caveats: A later analysis linked a missense DCLRE1C variant to TCR beta V- and J-gene trimming. The productive fraction for most TCR beta V segments was about 87% or about 30% in an earlier analysis. Analyses of presence/absence relied on an assumption of roughly uniform sequencing depth across donors.

In the PCR, 60 Vbeta and 13 Jbeta primers were used. Generated by immunoSEQ multiplex PCR, the TCRdb table keeps only in-frame clones and is missing some. The data contain approximately 89,000 clones, 81% of them singletons. This CDR3 has 11 amino acids. In germline, CDR1 is SGHRS, CDR2 YFSETQ. Trimming left V 6 bases short and J 8 bases short, with 11 bases between. The sample comprised PBMCs. This clonotype was obtained from a human donor in good health. This chain joins TRBV5-1 and TRBJ1-2; tentatively, D is TRBD1 (6 bases). The chain's CDR3 is CASKNREGYTF. The CDR3 bases are TGCGCCAGCAAGAACAGGGAAGGCTACACCTTC.